This TCR beta chain was retrieved from a study of CD8 T cells in ankylosing spondylitis. General observations from the study: Past studies reported some motif variants in reactive arthritis synovial fluid and blood. Clones linked with disease were CD8+ and fairly uncommon in the peripheral blood.

This clonotype has a count of ten or more. The target antigen is unknown. From germline, CDR1 is WNHNN and CDR2 SYGVQD (reference sequence). Trimming at V came to 4 bases and at J to 5 bases, leaving 20 bases not matched to a gene. This CDR3 is built from 19 residues. Quantitative molecular-barcoded 5'-RACE generated the TCR beta libraries. In TCRdb, the 5' RACE reads were re-called with MiXCR into one record per CDR3 protein. The profile shows around 230,000 distinct CDR3 sequences, roughly 8% of them singletons. The sequenced sample was blood, either unsorted or a sorted T cell fraction (not recorded which). This sequence joins TRBV10-1 and TRBJ2-3, with TRBD2 matching 8 bases. This receptor was identified in a female donor with ankylosing spondylitis or in good health (not recorded which). The CDR3 DNA reads TGCGCCAGCAGTGGCTGGGCGGGGCGGAGCGGGAGAGGGGAAGATACGCAGTATTTT. Its translation: CASSGWAGRSGRGEDTQYF.